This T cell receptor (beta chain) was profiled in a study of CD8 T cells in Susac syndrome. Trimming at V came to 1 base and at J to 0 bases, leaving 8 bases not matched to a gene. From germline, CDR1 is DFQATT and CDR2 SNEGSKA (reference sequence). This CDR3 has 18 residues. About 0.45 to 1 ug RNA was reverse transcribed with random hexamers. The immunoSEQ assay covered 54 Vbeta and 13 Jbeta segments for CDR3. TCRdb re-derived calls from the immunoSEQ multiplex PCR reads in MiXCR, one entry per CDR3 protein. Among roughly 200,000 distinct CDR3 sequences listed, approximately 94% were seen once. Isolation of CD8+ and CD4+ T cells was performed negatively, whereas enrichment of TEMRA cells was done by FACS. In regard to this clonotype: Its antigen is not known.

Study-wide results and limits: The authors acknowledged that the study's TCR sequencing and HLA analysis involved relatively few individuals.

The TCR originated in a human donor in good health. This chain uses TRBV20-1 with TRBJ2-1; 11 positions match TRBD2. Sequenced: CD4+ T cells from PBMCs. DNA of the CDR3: TGCAGTGCTAGAGCCGGACTAGCGGGCTATAGCTCCTACAATGAGCAGTTCTTC. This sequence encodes CSARAGLAGYSSYNEQFF.